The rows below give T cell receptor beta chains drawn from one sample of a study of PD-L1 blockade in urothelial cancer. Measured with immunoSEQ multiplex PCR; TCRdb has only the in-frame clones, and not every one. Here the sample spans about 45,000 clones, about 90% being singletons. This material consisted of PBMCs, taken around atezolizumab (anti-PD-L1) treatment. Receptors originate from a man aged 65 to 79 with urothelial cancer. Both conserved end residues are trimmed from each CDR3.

CDR3aa: ASSVGGDLNIQY
v_gene: TRBV9

CDR3aa: ASSLARGSEAF
v_gene: TRBV5-1

CDR3aa: ASSDDGLYGYT
v_gene: TRBV2

CDR3aa: ASSHVKDSYGYT
v_gene: TRBV4-1

CDR3aa: ASREDGQGDTGELF
v_gene: TRBV28

CDR3aa: ASSRTSLGQETQY
v_gene: TRBV18

CDR3aa: ASSVSGRVEQF
v_gene: TRBV9

CDR3aa: ASRRLAGNEQY
v_gene: TRBV2

CDR3aa: ASSLQATAGYQY
v_gene: TRBV28

CDR3aa: ASSKDHREYETQY
v_gene: TRBV21-1

CDR3aa: ASSSGQGLGWDQPQH
v_gene: TRBV7-9

CDR3aa: ATSRGSGGGQETQY
v_gene: TRBV15

CDR3aa: ASSVAAQGAGNTIY
v_gene: TRBV9

CDR3aa: ASSFPGQGREETQY
v_gene: TRBV6-5

CDR3aa: ASSTTGLAGSYNEQF
v_gene: TRBV2

CDR3aa: ASSRLAAPQETQY
v_gene: TRBV7-2

CDR3aa: ASSRSGGGRSGANVLT
v_gene: TRBV19

CDR3aa: ASTGTNNEQF
v_gene: TRBV7-9

CDR3aa: ASSPRGQGPGGTDTQY
v_gene: TRBV18

CDR3aa: ASSSTGDTIY
v_gene: TRBV5-1

CDR3aa: ASSFSGVGYGYT
v_gene: TRBV11-1

CDR3aa: AWSGRLSNQPQH
v_gene: TRBV30

CDR3aa: SVVDRGSYNEQF
v_gene: TRBV29-1

CDR3aa: ASSYSIALANTGELF
v_gene: TRBV6-8

CDR3aa: ASSSALEQGAGNTIY
v_gene: TRBV28

CDR3aa: ASSIDGTGSGANVLT
v_gene: TRBV19

CDR3aa: ASSETSGKGNEQF
v_gene: TRBV25-1

CDR3aa: ASSQDPQVRTGELF
v_gene: TRBV4-1

CDR3aa: SAGDTSSYNEQF
v_gene: TRBV29-1

CDR3aa: ASSVGIPGLAGGPSYNEQF
v_gene: TRBV9

CDR3aa: AISNTGDTEAF
v_gene: TRBV10-3

CDR3aa: ASSQDPGQPETQY
v_gene: TRBV4-1

CDR3aa: ASSVTGGSAF
v_gene: TRBV19

CDR3aa: ASSETPGGQY
v_gene: TRBV13

CDR3aa: ASMASGTDTQY
v_gene: TRBV11-2

CDR3aa: ASSLIGLGVSEQY
v_gene: TRBV7-8

CDR3aa: ASSLGRYDETQY
v_gene: TRBV5-1

CDR3aa: ASSRTAFGDTQY
v_gene: TRBV7-3

CDR3aa: ASSVGQAYYEQY
v_gene: TRBV27

CDR3aa: ATKGLTNEQF
v_gene: TRBV28

CDR3aa: ASKDSLPSNQPQH
v_gene: TRBV6-5

CDR3aa: ASSDRDRGSNQPQH
v_gene: TRBV19

CDR3aa: ASSLGASGRVYNEQF
v_gene: TRBV28

CDR3aa: ASSLRLAATDTQY
v_gene: TRBV11-2

CDR3aa: ASSFGQRGYEQY
v_gene: TRBV5-4